The next 26 T cell receptor beta chains were all read from a single sample in a study of blood T cell repertoires in COVID-19. Profiling relied on immunoSEQ multiplex PCR, and the TCRdb table lists in-frame clones only, not all of them. The repertoire holds around 250,000 clones, with approximately 78% as singletons. Input material: peripheral blood. These TCRs come from a woman between 18 and 29 years old with acute or convalescent COVID-19.

The table lists this clone with a count of one. The chain has TRBV6-6 and TRBJ1-6; maybe TRBD1 (6 bases). This CDR3 has 19 amino acids. CDR1 and CDR2 (germline): MNHNY, SVGAGI (reference sequence). Trimming took off 5 bases at V and 0 bases at J, with 20 bases between the two ends. The CDR3 region has the DNA TGTGCCAGCAGTCACAGGGATAGTGGAGGAAGCTCCTATAATTCACCCCTCCACTTT. This translates into CASSHRDSGGSSYNSPLHF.

The CDR3 coding sequence is TGCGCCAGCAGCCAAGAGGCGACAGCGTCCTATGGCTACACCTTC. Translation: CASSQEATASYGYTF. V gene TRBV4-1 combines with J gene TRBJ1-2, with a tentative D call TRBD1 (5 bases). In germline, CDR1 is MGHRA, CDR2 YSYEKL. The CDR3 length is 15 residues. V shed 0 bases and J shed 4 bases, with 12 bases lying between them.

The chain links TRBV3-1 (or the pseudogene TRBV3-2) to TRBJ2-7; D possibly corresponds to TRBD2 (6 bases). Germline-derived CDR1 and CDR2 are LGHDT and YNNKEL (reference sequence). This CDR3 has 14 residues. Trimming shortened V by 5 bases and J by 6 bases, and 17 bases separated the two germline ends. CDR3 region: CASSGAGRRSEQYF. The CDR3 DNA sequence: TGTGCCAGCAGCGGAGCGGGCAGGCGATCCGAGCAGTACTTC.

This rearrangement joins TRBV27 to TRBJ2-7; 8 bases are shared with TRBD2. Unmatched junction bases numbered 2, after V lost 4 bases and J lost 0 bases. The CDR3 has 14 amino acids. From germline, CDR1 is MNHEY and CDR2 SMNVEV (reference sequence). The DNA for the CDR3 is TGTGCCAGCAGTTGGGGGACTAGCTCCTACGAGCAGTACTTC. It translates to CASSWGTSSYEQYF.

The chain uses TRBV4-1 and TRBJ1-2, with TRBD1 identical over 10 bases. Per germline, CDR1 MGHRA and CDR2 YSYEKL. The CDR3 spans 15 residues. The V segment lost 1 base and the J segment 6 bases; nucleotides outside the gene matches: 5. CDR3 coding DNA: TGCGCCAGCAGCCAAGCGTTGACAGGGGGCAATGGCTACACCTTC. Amino acid sequence: CASSQALTGGNGYTF.

The chain joins TRBV7-2 to TRBJ2-5, with 9 bases lining up with TRBD2. CDR1 SGHTA and CDR2 FQGNSA come from the germline V gene. CDR3 length: 17 residues. V gave up 1 base and J gave up 4 bases; unmatched junction bases: 10. CDR3 protein: CASSLGLVREGLETQYF. The CDR3 bases are TGTGCCAGCAGCTTAGGACTAGTGCGGGAGGGCCTAGAGACCCAGTACTTC.

V is TRBV10-3 and J is TRBJ1-2; 7 bases agree with TRBD1. V lost 2 bases to trimming and J lost 8 bases; unmatched junction nucleotides: 11. This CDR3 spans 15 amino acids. Germline assignment: CDR1 ENHRY and CDR2 SYGVKD. CDR3 sequence: CAISEDKQGLFGYTF. For the CDR3, the DNA is TGTGCCATCAGTGAGGACAAACAGGGGTTGTTCGGCTACACCTTC.

The chain recombines TRBV30 with TRBJ1-2, with D unresolved. This CDR3 region has 14 residues. Trimming left V 2 bases short and J 2 bases short, with 12 bases between. Germline CDR1 GTSNPN, CDR2 SVGIG (reference sequence). The CDR3 spells CAWSTRTGNYGYTF. The CDR3 DNA follows: TGTGCCTGGAGTACACGGACGGGGAACTATGGCTACACCTTC.

The chain uses TRBV27 and TRBJ2-4; 8 bases line up with TRBD1. Trimming removed 4 bases from V and 7 bases from J; junction bases left unmatched: 3. The CDR3 is made up of 13 amino acids. Germline V CDR1 and CDR2: MNHEY, SMNVEV (reference sequence). In DNA form, the CDR3 reads TGTGCCAGCAGTTACGACAGGGGTAACATTCAGTACTTC. As protein: CASSYDRGNIQYF.

V is TRBV7-2 and J is TRBJ2-7; 9 bases line up with TRBD2. The V and J ends lost 5 bases and 3 bases, in that order; junction bases with no gene match: 8. Germline V CDR1 and CDR2: SGHTA, FQGNSA. The CDR3 spans 15 residues. CDR3 bases: TGTGCCAGCAGCCATAATGGACTAGCGAACTACGAGCAGTACTTC. Its translation: CASSHNGLANYEQYF.

The chain employs TRBV27 and TRBJ2-5; a weak D match, TRBD2 (6 bases). CDR3 length: 15 amino acids. Trimming pared 6 bases from V and 5 bases from J, leaving 19 bases between. Germline-derived CDR1 and CDR2 are MNHEY and SMNVEV (reference sequence). CDR3 DNA: TGTGCCAGCAGCCCCCTGACTCCTAGCGTGGAGACCCAGTACTTC. It is translated as CASSPLTPSVETQYF.

The rearrangement links TRBV7-9 to TRBJ1-2, with a tentative D call TRBD1 (5 bases). The length of the CDR3 is 18 residues. The V end lost 5 bases, the J end lost 2 bases, and 24 bases lay between the germline ends. From germline, CDR1 is SEHNR and CDR2 FQNEAQ (reference sequence). The CDR3 sequence: CASSRRRGGNWSNYGYTF. DNA for the CDR3: TGTGCCAGCAGCCGTAGGCGCGGGGGAAATTGGTCAAACTATGGCTACACCTTC.

This clone has more than one count but fewer than ten. The chain couples TRBV5-1 to TRBJ1-5; TRBD1 might be the D (6 bases). CDR1 is SGHRS, CDR2 YFSETQ, per germline. V dropped 3 bases and J dropped 8 bases, with 15 bases sitting between them. The length of the CDR3 is 14 residues. The CDR3 bases are TGCGCCAGCAGCTCGGGGGCAGGGAGGGAGCCCCAGCATTTT. Its translation is CASSSGAGREPQHF.

The chain links TRBV30 to TRBJ1-3; a possible D gene is TRBD1 (5 bases). Trimming shortened V by 4 bases and J by 1 base, and 8 bases separated the two germline ends. Germline loops: CDR1 GTSNPN, CDR2 SVGIG (reference sequence). The CDR3 length is 13 residues. The CDR3 protein is CAWTGFSGNTIYF. The CDR3, as DNA: TGTGCCTGGACAGGGTTTTCTGGAAACACCATATATTTT.

The CDR3 loop is CASSWRGTGGFNRYEQYF. Written as DNA, the CDR3 is TGCGCCAGCAGCTGGAGGGGGACAGGGGGCTTCAACCGCTACGAGCAGTACTTC. The chain couples TRBV5-1 to TRBJ2-7; 12 bases map to TRBD1. Losses at the gene ends were 3 bases for V and 3 bases for J; bases not matched to a gene: 13. The CDR3 runs 18 residues. Germline V gene lookup returns CDR1 SGHRS and CDR2 YFSETQ.

The gene calls are TRBV19 and TRBJ1-5; D may be TRBD1 (5 bases). The CDR3 has 15 amino acids. Trimming shortened V by 5 bases and J by 2 bases, and 13 bases separated the two germline ends. Looked up from germline, CDR1 is LNHDA and CDR2 is SQIVND (reference sequence). CDR3 protein: CASSYPGKGNQPQHF. CDR3 sequence (DNA): TGTGCCAGTAGTTACCCAGGGAAGGGCAATCAGCCCCAGCATTTT. The whole variable domain, filled in from reference TRBV19 and TRBJ1-5, reads DGGITQSPKYLFRKEGQNVTLSCEQNLNHDAMYWYRQDPGQGLRLIYYSQIVNDFQKGDIAEGYSVSREKKESFPLTVTSAQKNPTAFYLCASSYPGKGNQPQHFGDGTRLSIL.

Notes on this clone: The identical CDR3 is also encoded by other nucleotide sequences in the sample. This rearrangement joins TRBV7-2 to TRBJ2-3, with 8 bases that match TRBD1. Germline trimming cut 5 bases from V and 3 bases from J; bases unmatched to any gene: 4. The germline V gene has CDR1 SGHTA and CDR2 FQGNSA. The CDR3 is 14 residues long. CDR3 DNA sequence: TGTGCCAGCAGCCCCGGACAGGGAACAGATACGCAGTATTTT. Translating gives CASSPGQGTDTQYF.

In DNA form, the CDR3 reads TGTGCCTGGAGATCCCCGAAGCTATCACCCCTCCACTTT. It codes for CAWRSPKLSPLHF. V usage is TRBV30 and J usage is TRBJ1-6; unclear D gene. The CDR3 is 13 amino acids. V was trimmed by 3 bases and J by 10 bases, leaving 13 bases between them. Germline CDR1 and CDR2: GTSNPN and SVGIG (reference sequence).

The chain joins TRBV5-8 to TRBJ2-7; 7 positions match TRBD1. The trim removed 2 bases at V and 3 bases at J, leaving 5 bases unmatched. The germline gives CDR1 SGHTS, CDR2 YDEGEE. The CDR3 is 14 amino acids. The CDR3, as DNA: TGTGCCAGCAGCTTCCCGGGACAGAGCTACGAGCAGTACTTC. Protein product: CASSFPGQSYEQYF.

The CDR3 region has the DNA TGTGCCAGCCATGGGACAAGGGGATATGAGGGTGGCTACACCTTC. Protein product: CASHGTRGYEGGYTF. The rearrangement joins TRBV9 to TRBJ1-2; TRBD1 is a possible D gene (6 bases). The V gene lost 7 bases and the J gene lost 7 bases, with 23 bases spanning the gap. The CDR3 runs to 15 residues. Germline CDR1 reads SGDLS; CDR2 reads YYNGEE. The full variable domain, with the rest looked up from reference TRBV9 and TRBJ1-2, is DSGVTQTPKHLITATGQRVTLRCSPRSGDLSVYWYQQSLDQGLQFLIQYYNGEERAKGNILERFSAQQFPDLHSELNLSSLELGDSALYFCASHGTRGYEGGYTFGSGTRLTVV.

V usage is TRBV2 and J usage is TRBJ1-5, with 8 bases lining up with TRBD1. The V gene end was trimmed by 6 bases and the J gene end by 0 bases; junction bases not matched to a gene: 1. Germline CDR1 SNHLY, CDR2 FYNNEI. The CDR3 extends over 14 amino acids. CDR3 protein: CASRDRDSNQPQHF. The CDR3, as DNA: TGTGCCAGCAGGGACAGGGATAGCAATCAGCCCCAGCATTTT.

The rearrangement uses TRBV30 and TRBJ2-1; 7 bases agree with TRBD2. J was trimmed by 2 bases and V by 0 bases; bases with no gene match: 13. The length of the CDR3 is 18 residues. In germline, CDR1 is GTSNPN, CDR2 SVGIG (reference sequence). CDR3 loop: CAWSVGGTTLPTYNEQFF. As DNA, the CDR3 is TGTGCCTGGAGTGTCGGGGGGACCACACTACCCACCTACAATGAGCAGTTCTTC.

The chain is built from TRBV5-8 and TRBJ2-7; D unclear. V lost 5 bases, J lost 4 bases, and 13 bases lay in between. The CDR3 has 13 residues. In germline, CDR1 is SGHTS, CDR2 YDEGEE. The DNA of the CDR3 is TGTGCCAGCAGTAGGCTCCAGGATTACGAGCAGTACTTC. It translates to CASSRLQDYEQYF.

The chain carries TRBV20-1 and TRBJ2-2; 8 bases are shared with TRBD2. The length of the CDR3 is 19 residues. CDR1 is DFQATT and CDR2 is SNEGSKA in the germline V gene (reference sequence). V trimming: 3 bases; J trimming: 1 base; junction bases outside the gene matches: 16. The CDR3 protein is CSASKAPQAGERNTGELFF. CDR3 in DNA: TGCAGTGCTAGTAAGGCCCCCCAAGCGGGAGAAAGGAACACCGGGGAGCTGTTTTTT.

This chain connects TRBV7-6 to TRBJ2-3, with 8 bases aligning to TRBD2. With V trimmed by 5 bases and J by 2 bases, 6 bases remained unmatched. Germline V gene sequence: CDR1 SGHVS, CDR2 FNYEAQ. The length of the CDR3 is 15 residues. The CDR3 protein is CASSTVAGNTDTQYF. The CDR3 DNA sequence: TGTGCCAGCAGCACGGTAGCGGGAAACACAGATACGCAGTATTTT.

The chain has TRBV20-1 and TRBJ1-1; 7 positions agree with TRBD1. Germline trimming cut 3 bases from V and 7 bases from J; bases unmatched to any gene: 2. Looked up from germline, CDR1 is DFQATT and CDR2 is SNEGSKA (reference sequence). The CDR3 contains 11 residues. The CDR3 is CSASWTGEAFF. The CDR3 DNA sequence: TGCAGTGCTAGCTGGACAGGTGAAGCTTTCTTT.